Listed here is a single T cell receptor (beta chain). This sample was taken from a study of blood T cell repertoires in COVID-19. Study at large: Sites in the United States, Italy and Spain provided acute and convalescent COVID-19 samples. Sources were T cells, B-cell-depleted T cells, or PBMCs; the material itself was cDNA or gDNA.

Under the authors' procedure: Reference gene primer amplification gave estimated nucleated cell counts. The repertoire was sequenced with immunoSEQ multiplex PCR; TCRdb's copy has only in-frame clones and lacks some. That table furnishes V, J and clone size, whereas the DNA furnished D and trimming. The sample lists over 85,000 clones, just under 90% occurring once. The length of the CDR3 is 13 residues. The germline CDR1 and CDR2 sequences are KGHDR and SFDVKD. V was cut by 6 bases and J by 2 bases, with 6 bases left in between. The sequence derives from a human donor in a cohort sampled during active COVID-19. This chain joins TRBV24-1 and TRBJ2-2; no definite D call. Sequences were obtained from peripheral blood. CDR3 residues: CATSNSNTGELFF. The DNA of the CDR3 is TGTGCCACCAGTAACAGCAACACCGGGGAGCTGTTTTTT.